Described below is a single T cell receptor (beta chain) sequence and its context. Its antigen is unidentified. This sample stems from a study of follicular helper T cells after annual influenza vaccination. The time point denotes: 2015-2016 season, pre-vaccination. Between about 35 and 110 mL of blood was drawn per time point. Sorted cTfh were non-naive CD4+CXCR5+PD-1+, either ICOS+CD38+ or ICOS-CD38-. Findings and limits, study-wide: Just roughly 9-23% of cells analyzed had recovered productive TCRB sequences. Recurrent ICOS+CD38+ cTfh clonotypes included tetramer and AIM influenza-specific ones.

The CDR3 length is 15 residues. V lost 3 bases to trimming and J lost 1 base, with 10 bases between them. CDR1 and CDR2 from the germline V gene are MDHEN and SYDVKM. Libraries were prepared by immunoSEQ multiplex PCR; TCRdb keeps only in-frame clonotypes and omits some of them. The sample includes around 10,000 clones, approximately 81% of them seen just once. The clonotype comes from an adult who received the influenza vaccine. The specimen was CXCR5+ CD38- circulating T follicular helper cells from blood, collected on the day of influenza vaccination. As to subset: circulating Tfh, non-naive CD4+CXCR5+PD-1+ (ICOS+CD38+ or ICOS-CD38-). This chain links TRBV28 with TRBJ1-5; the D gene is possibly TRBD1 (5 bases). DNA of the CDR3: TGTGCCAGCAGTTTTCAGGGCGTAAGCAATCAGCCCCAGCATTTT. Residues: CASSFQGVSNQPQHF.